The 21 T cell receptor beta chains in this list originate from one sample, sequenced in a study of blood T cells in healthy people across ages. A second 7 to 11 cycle PCR used barcoded and J-beta primers. TCRdb processed the 5' RACE reads anew with MiXCR; each CDR3 protein has one entry. The data contain almost 550,000 distinct CDR3 sequences, around 24% of them seen just once; the ten biggest clones take up roughly 9.4%. The same sample was also used in a study of T cells of mothers and their children.

Material: blood. The receptors come from a boy aged 5-17 years in good health.

The table lists this clonotype with a few counts. The chain employs TRBV25-1 and TRBJ2-7; maybe TRBD1 (7 bases). Trimming took off 4 bases at V and 3 bases at J, with 16 bases between the two ends. Germline values: CDR1 MGHDK, CDR2 SYGVNS. CDR3 length: 15 amino acids. In DNA form, the CDR3 reads TGTGCCAGCAGTGCTAAAGCAGGGGGGAGCTACGAGCAGTACTTC. Translating it yields CASSAKAGGSYEQYF.

This chain uses TRBV20-1 with TRBJ1-4; D call uncertain. Germline CDR1 is DFQATT and CDR2 is SNEGSKA (reference sequence). Trimming took 5 bases from V and 4 from J, leaving 17 bases between them. The CDR3 is 15 amino acids. The CDR3 is CSAQPSYAGNEKLFF. The CDR3 DNA follows: TGCAGTGCTCAACCCTCTTACGCCGGTAATGAAAAACTGTTTTTT.

The chain couples TRBV6-5 to TRBJ1-4; D might be TRBD1 (6 bases). V lost 2 bases and J 5 bases, leaving 9 bases between the germline ends. The germline CDR1 and CDR2 sequences are MNHEY and SVGAGI. CDR3 length: 14 amino acids. The CDR3 loop reads CASSYLQGNEKLFF. The CDR3 DNA is TGTGCCAGCAGTTACCTTCAGGGGAATGAAAAACTGTTTTTT.

This clonotype has more than one count but fewer than ten. Here the CDR3 reads CATSDDRVRTDTQYF. The CDR3 DNA reads TGTGCCACCAGTGACGACAGGGTACGTACAGATACGCAGTATTTT. The chain recombines TRBV24-1 with TRBJ2-3, with 7 bases identical to TRBD1. This CDR3 has 15 residues. The V segment lost 4 bases and the J segment 3 bases; nucleotides outside the gene matches: 6. Germline CDR1 KGHDR, CDR2 SFDVKD.

This clonotype was picked up a small number of times. The V call is TRBV2, the J call TRBJ2-4; perhaps TRBD2 as D (7 bases). CDR1 is SNHLY, CDR2 FYNNEI, per germline. The CDR3 length is 15 residues. Trimming cost V 7 bases and J 0 bases, with 13 bases left between them. The CDR3 is CASTRGAVAKNIQYF. As DNA, the CDR3 is TGTGCCAGCACACGGGGGGCAGTAGCCAAAAACATTCAGTACTTC.

This rearrangement joins TRBV29-1 to TRBJ2-7, with unresolved D. V dropped 4 bases and J dropped 2 bases, with 9 bases sitting between them. This CDR3 is 12 amino acids long. Germline loops: CDR1 SQVTM, CDR2 ANQGSEA. For the CDR3, the DNA is TGCAGCGTTGCGGGCGAAACCTACGAGCAGTACTTC. It is translated as CSVAGETYEQYF.

CDR3 region: CASSPTVGNSPLHF. The CDR3 nucleotides read TGTGCCAGCAGCCCCACAGTCGGGAATTCACCCCTCCACTTT. The chain uses TRBV27 and TRBJ1-6; no clear D gene. Germline values: CDR1 MNHEY, CDR2 SMNVEV (reference sequence). V lost 6 bases to trimming and J lost 7 bases, with 13 bases between them. The CDR3 has 14 amino acids.

Notes on this clonotype: This CDR3 is missing its conserved last phenylalanine or tryptophan, likely due to a read error. This chain uses TRBV12-3 or TRBV12-4 with TRBJ2-1; D remains unclear. The DNA end lines up better with TRBJ2-7; the J call may be wrong. The CDR3 is 13 residues long. The CDR3 DNA reads as TGTGCCAGCGGTAGAGTGAGAGCCGATGAGCAGTACTCC. Encoded protein: CASGRVRADEQYS.

This chain connects TRBV4-1 to TRBJ2-2, with D hard to call. Between the trimmed V and J ends, which lost 2 bases and 6 bases, there was a span of 16 bases. The CDR3 is 16 residues long. Looked up from germline, CDR1 is MGHRA and CDR2 is YSYEKL. CDR3 nucleotide sequence: TGCGCCAGCAGCCAACAGCCGACTGGCGGACCCGGGGAGCTGTTTTTT. It is translated as CASSQQPTGGPGELFF.

The rearrangement uses TRBV28 and TRBJ2-1; 10 bases line up with TRBD2. Germline CDR1 is MDHEN and CDR2 is SYDVKM. The length of the CDR3 is 16 residues. The trim removed 7 bases at V and 0 bases at J, leaving 6 bases unmatched. The CDR3 nucleotides read TGTGCCAGCATCCTAGCGGGGGCAAGCTCCTACAATGAGCAGTTCTTC. Residues: CASILAGASSYNEQFF.

V gene TRBV25-1 combines with J gene TRBJ2-3; TRBD2 matches 11 bases. V shed 4 bases and J 2 bases; nucleotides not matched to a gene: 8. Germline assignment: CDR1 MGHDK and CDR2 SYGVNS. The CDR3 sequence is 17 residues long. The CDR3 DNA reads as TGTGCCAGCAGTGTTCCCTTAGCGGGGGGGGACACAGATACGCAGTATTTT. As protein: CASSVPLAGGDTDTQYF.

In this sample, this clonotype turned up once. V usage is TRBV27 and J usage is TRBJ2-7, with TRBD1 matching 9 bases. J gave up 1 base and V 1 base, and 5 bases lay outside the gene matches. The CDR3 covers 16 residues. CDR1 is MNHEY, CDR2 SMNVEV, per germline (reference sequence). Written as DNA, the CDR3 is TGTGCCAGCAGTTTATTACCGGGACAGGGTTCCTACGAGCAGTACTTC. This sequence encodes CASSLLPGQGSYEQYF.

V and J are TRBV3-1 and TRBJ2-5; 7 bases are shared with TRBD2. Per the germline V gene, CDR1 is LGHDT and CDR2 is YNNKEL (reference sequence). The junction had 10 bases not matched to a gene; V was cut back by 3 bases and J by 0 bases. The CDR3 spans 17 residues. CDR3 sequence reads: CASSHRGGGLYQETQYF. As DNA, the CDR3 is TGTGCCAGCAGCCACCGGGGCGGGGGTCTGTACCAAGAGACCCAGTACTTC.

The J gene is TRBJ2-5, the V gene TRBV20-1; TRBD1 aligns across 8 bases. The CDR3 is made up of 14 amino acids. CDR1 and CDR2 from the germline V gene are DFQATT and SNEGSKA (reference sequence). With 3 bases clipped from V and 1 base from J, the junction kept 4 bases outside the gene matches. CDR3 residues: CSARPGGGQETQYF. The CDR3 DNA follows: TGCAGTGCTAGGCCAGGGGGCGGCCAAGAGACCCAGTACTTC.

The rearrangement links TRBV9 to TRBJ2-2, with 10 nucleotides matching TRBD2. The CDR3 sequence is 16 residues long. Germline V CDR1 and CDR2: SGDLS, YYNGEE. Trimming at V came to 5 bases and at J to 8 bases, leaving 12 bases not matched to a gene. The DNA of the CDR3 is TGTGCCAGCAGGGCTAGCGGGAGCATGAATGAAGGGGAGCTGTTTTTT. Encoded protein: CASRASGSMNEGELFF.

This clonotype has more than one count but fewer than ten. The chain has TRBV7-2 and TRBJ2-7; D is perhaps TRBD1 (6 bases). Looked up from germline, CDR1 is SGHTA and CDR2 is FQGNSA. Trimming removed 6 bases from V and 2 bases from J, with 20 bases in between. The CDR3 is 16 amino acids. The CDR3 bases are TGTGCCAGCAGTGAGACAGGCACAGTTCTAACCTACGAGCAGTACTTC. Encoded protein: CASSETGTVLTYEQYF.

The rearrangement joins TRBV6-6 to TRBJ1-4, with a weak D call TRBD1 (6 bases). From germline, CDR1 is MNHNY and CDR2 SVGAGI (reference sequence). V was pared by 2 bases and J by 6 bases, with 10 bases between. This CDR3 comprises 14 residues. The CDR3 DNA reads TGTGCCAGCAGTTACGGGGGGGCCGATGAAAAACTGTTTTTT. Amino acid sequence: CASSYGGADEKLFF.

This clonotype was seen more than once but under ten times. This chain links TRBV7-9 with TRBJ2-5; tentatively, D is TRBD2 (6 bases). The J call may be faulty, since TRBJ2-1 better matches the DNA end. The CDR3 extends over 15 amino acids. The germline CDR1 and CDR2 sequences are SEHNR and FQNEAQ (reference sequence). The CDR3 reads CASSFERLVGYEQFF. The CDR3 DNA follows: TGTGCCAGCAGCTTTGAAAGACTAGTCGGCTATGAGCAGTTCTTC.

The chain uses TRBV5-1 and TRBJ2-1, with TRBD2 matching over 12 bases. J gave up 4 bases and V 4 bases, and 6 bases lay outside the gene matches. Germline V CDR1 and CDR2: SGHRS, YFSETQ. The CDR3 sequence is 16 residues long. The CDR3 region has the DNA TGCGCCAGCAGCCCCTCCGGGACTAGCGGGTACAATGAGCAGTTCTTC. It is translated as CASSPSGTSGYNEQFF.

The V and J genes are TRBV12-3 or TRBV12-4 and TRBJ1-1, with D perhaps TRBD1 (5 bases). This CDR3 spans 12 amino acids. Trimming stripped 4 bases from V and 10 bases from J, with 13 bases between. The CDR3 sequence is CASSWGTGVAFF. The CDR3 nucleotides read TGTGCCAGCAGTTGGGGCACGGGTGTAGCTTTCTTT.

This clonotype came up a few times. The chain couples TRBV6-5 to TRBJ2-1, with D perhaps TRBD1 (5 bases). CDR3 length: 13 amino acids. V was clipped by 4 bases and J by 10 bases, with 14 bases between them. The germline CDR1 and CDR2 sequences are MNHEY and SVGAGI. CDR3 protein: CASSLTQGIEQFF. CDR3 nucleotides: TGTGCCAGCAGTTTAACGCAGGGTATCGAGCAGTTCTTC.